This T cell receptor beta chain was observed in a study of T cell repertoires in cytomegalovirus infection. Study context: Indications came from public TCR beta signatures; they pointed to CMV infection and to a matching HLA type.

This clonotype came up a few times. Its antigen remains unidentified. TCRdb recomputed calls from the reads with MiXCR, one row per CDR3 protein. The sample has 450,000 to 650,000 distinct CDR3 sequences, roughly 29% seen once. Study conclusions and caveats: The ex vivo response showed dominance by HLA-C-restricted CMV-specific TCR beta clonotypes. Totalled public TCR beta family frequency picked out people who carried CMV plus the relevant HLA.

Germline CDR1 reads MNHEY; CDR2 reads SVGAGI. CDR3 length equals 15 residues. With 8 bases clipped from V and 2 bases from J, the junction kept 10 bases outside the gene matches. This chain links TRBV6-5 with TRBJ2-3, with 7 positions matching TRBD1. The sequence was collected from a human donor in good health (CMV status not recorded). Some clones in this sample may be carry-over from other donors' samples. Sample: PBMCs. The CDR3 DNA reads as TGTGCCAGCCAAAATATGGGACAGAACACAGATACGCAGTATTTT. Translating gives CASQNMGQNTDTQYF.